This TCR beta chain is drawn from a study of shared clonotypes between healthy human individuals. Study overall: Used for every donor were three CD4 naive, three CD4 memory, two CD8 naive and one CD8 memory plate. Study results and caveats: Despite large depth, rarefaction showed incomplete sorted-subset sequencing. Generally, estimated richness proved larger in naive subsets than it did in memory subsets.

Note on this clone: Its antigen is unidentified.

Naive CD8 populations comprised CD45RO-negative cells positively selected for CCR7, excluding terminally differentiated effector memory CD45RA+ cells. Generated by immunoSEQ multiplex PCR, the TCRdb table keeps only in-frame clones and is missing some. In the table there are more than 600,000 clones, about 90% of which are singletons. This CDR3 is built from 16 residues. CDR1 is SGHTA, CDR2 FQGNSA, per germline. Losses at the gene ends were 3 bases for V and 2 bases for J; bases not matched to a gene: 4. The rearrangement joins TRBV7-2 to TRBJ2-3, with 11 bases that match TRBD2. Input material: naive CD8+ T cells sorted from blood. The receptor's source is a man aged 25-40 years in good health. DNA for the CDR3: TGTGCCAGCAGCTTCCCGGGACTAGCGGACACAGATACGCAGTATTTT. It yields the protein CASSFPGLADTDTQYF.